This TCR beta chain is from a study of post-analysis software for immune sequencing data. The study, taken as a whole, reports: Five TRBV segments, including TRBV5-6, TRBV5-1 and TRBV20-1, were more frequent in patients than controls. Batch-mates among the samples co-clustered strongly by F measure.

cDNA libraries of TCR beta carried unique molecular identifiers. TCRdb ran MiXCR on the PCR reads and lists one entry per CDR3 protein. The table records about 770,000 distinct CDR3 sequences, around 42% of them present only once. This clonotype was seen a handful of times. Its antigen is unknown. V was trimmed by 1 base and J by 0 bases, leaving 5 bases between them. CDR1 MNHEY and CDR2 SVGAGI come from the germline V gene. The CDR3 has 14 amino acids. This clonotype was obtained from a girl aged 10-17 years with multiple sclerosis. The sequenced sample was blood. This chain joins TRBV6-5 and TRBJ2-3, with unresolved D. CDR3 DNA: TGTGCCAGCAGTTACTTCGGGAGCACAGATACGCAGTATTTT. Amino acid sequence: CASSYFGSTDTQYF.